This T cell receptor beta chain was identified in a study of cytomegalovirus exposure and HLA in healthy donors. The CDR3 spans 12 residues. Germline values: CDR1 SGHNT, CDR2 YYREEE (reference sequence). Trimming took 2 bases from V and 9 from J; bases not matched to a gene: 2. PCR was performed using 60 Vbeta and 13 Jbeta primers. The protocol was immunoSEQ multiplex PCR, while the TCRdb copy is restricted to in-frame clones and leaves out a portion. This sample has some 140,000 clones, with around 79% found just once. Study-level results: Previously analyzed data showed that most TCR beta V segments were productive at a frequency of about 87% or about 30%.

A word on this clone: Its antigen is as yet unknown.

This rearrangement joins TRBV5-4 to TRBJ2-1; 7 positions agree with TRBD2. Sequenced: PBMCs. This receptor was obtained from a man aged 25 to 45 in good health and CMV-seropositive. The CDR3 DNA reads TGTGCCAGCAGCTTCGCGGGGGTTGAGCAGTTCTTC. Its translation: CASSFAGVEQFF.